A single sample gave rise to the 27 T cell receptor beta chains below, sequenced in a study of blood T cell repertoires in COVID-19. The method was immunoSEQ multiplex PCR; TCRdb's version includes in-frame clones alone and lacks a portion of them. Here the sample spans about 230,000 clones, around 90% being singletons. Material: peripheral blood. These receptors originate from a woman under 30 who had recovered from COVID-19.

This clone was recorded only once. This sequence joins TRBV18 and TRBJ2-1; TRBD2 aligns across 11 bases. The CDR3 sequence is 16 residues long. The trim removed 6 bases at V and 3 bases at J, leaving 7 bases unmatched. Germline V CDR1 and CDR2: KGHSH, LQKENI. CDR3 amino acids: CASSRTTSGSYNEQFF. The CDR3 bases are TGTGCCAGCTCGCGGACTACTAGCGGGAGCTACAATGAGCAGTTCTTC. The full variable domain, rest sourced from reference TRBV18 and TRBJ2-1, is NAGVMQNPRHLVRRRGQEARLRCSPMKGHSHVYWYRQLPEEGLKFMVYLQKENIIDESGMPKERFSAEFPKEGPSILRIQQVVRGDSAAYFCASSRTTSGSYNEQFFGPGTRLTVL.

This chain's CDR3 is CASSLGLAGVYEQYF. CDR3 coding DNA: TGCGCCAGCAGCCTTGGACTGGCGGGTGTCTACGAGCAGTACTTC. The genes are TRBV4-3 and TRBJ2-7; tentatively, D is TRBD2 (5 bases). Looked up from germline, CDR1 is LGHNA and CDR2 is YSLEER. The germline V and J ends were trimmed by 4 bases and 3 bases, with 16 bases remaining between them. This CDR3 has 15 residues.

V gene TRBV19 combines with J gene TRBJ2-1, with 7 bases identical to TRBD1. There are 14 residues in the CDR3. V was pared by 4 bases and J by 0 bases, with 0 bases of the junction left unmatched. CDR1 and CDR2 from the germline V gene are LNHDA and SQIVND (reference sequence). In DNA form, the CDR3 reads TGTGCCAGTAGTACAGGGGGCTCCTACAATGAGCAGTTCTTC. Amino acid sequence: CASSTGGSYNEQFF.

The chain employs TRBV9 and TRBJ1-1; TRBD1 matches 10 bases. V lost 3 bases and J lost 0; bases outside the gene matches: 5. Germline V CDR1 and CDR2: SGDLS, YYNGEE. The CDR3 covers 16 residues. The CDR3 here is CASSAGTGAMNTEAFF. The CDR3 bases are TGTGCCAGCAGCGCCGGGACAGGGGCCATGAACACTGAAGCTTTCTTT. Combining the CDR3 with reference TRBV9 and TRBJ1-1 gives the whole variable domain DSGVTQTPKHLITATGQRVTLRCSPRSGDLSVYWYQQSLDQGLQFLIQYYNGEERAKGNILERFSAQQFPDLHSELNLSSLELGDSALYFCASSAGTGAMNTEAFFGQGTRLTVV.

As regards this clone: The sample carries other DNA sequences with the same CDR3. CDR3 residues: CAISESAPYEQYF. CDR3 nucleotide sequence: TGTGCCATCAGTGAGTCGGCTCCCTACGAGCAGTACTTC. The chain joins TRBV10-3 to TRBJ2-7; D gene ambiguous. Looked up from germline, CDR1 is ENHRY and CDR2 is SYGVKD. The CDR3 sequence is 13 residues long. V shed 0 bases and J shed 2 bases, with 5 bases lying between them.

This chain connects TRBV10-3 to TRBJ2-1, with 13 positions matching TRBD2. V trimming: 3 bases; J trimming: 4 bases; junction bases outside the gene matches: 3. Germline CDR1 ENHRY, CDR2 SYGVKD. The CDR3 contains 16 residues. The CDR3 sequence: CAISEGTSGTYNEQFF. The DNA of the CDR3 is TGTGCCATCAGTGAAGGGACTAGCGGGACGTACAATGAGCAGTTCTTC.

This chain connects TRBV29-1 to TRBJ2-3; 8 positions agree with TRBD1. V shed 6 bases, J shed 6 bases, and the junction held 8 bases outside the gene matches. Germline assignment: CDR1 SQVTM and CDR2 ANQGSEA. The CDR3 contains 13 residues. The CDR3 is CSVDQGARDTQYF. DNA for the CDR3: TGCAGCGTCGACCAGGGGGCAAGGGATACGCAGTATTTT.

The rearrangement links TRBV28 to TRBJ1-1; possible D gene TRBD1, 6 bases. The CDR3 totals 14 residues. Deletions cut 3 bases from V and 2 bases from J, with 10 bases between. Looked up from germline, CDR1 is MDHEN and CDR2 is SYDVKM. CDR3 nucleotides: TGTGCCAGCAGTTTTCGGGGGGCCAACACTGAAGCTTTCTTT. Its translation: CASSFRGANTEAFF.

The chain couples TRBV7-9 to TRBJ2-2; D uncertain. The CDR3 consists of 17 residues. The germline V gene has CDR1 SEHNR and CDR2 FQNEAQ (reference sequence). The V gene lost 5 bases and the J gene lost 2 bases, with 18 bases spanning the gap. The CDR3 DNA follows: TGTGCCAGCAGCCCGCGCCGCGACTCAGAAAACACCGGGGAGCTGTTTTTT. Amino acids: CASSPRRDSENTGELFF. The whole variable domain, filled in from reference TRBV7-9 and TRBJ2-2, reads DTGVSQNPRHKITKRGQNVTFRCDPISEHNRLYWYRQTLGQGPEFLTYFQNEAQLEKSRLLSDRFSAERPKGSFSTLEIQRTEQGDSAMYLCASSPRRDSENTGELFFGEGSRLTVL.

The V gene is TRBV7-9, the J gene TRBJ1-4, with 7 positions matching TRBD1. The CDR3 runs 15 residues. From germline, CDR1 is SEHNR and CDR2 FQNEAQ (reference sequence). V was clipped by 7 bases and J by 3 bases; unmatched bases: 8. This CDR3 is CASTPLGTANEKLFF. The CDR3, as DNA: TGTGCCAGCACCCCCTTGGGGACAGCTAATGAAAAACTGTTTTTT.

The chain carries TRBV18 and TRBJ1-1; D is unresolved. The germline V gene encodes CDR1 KGHSH and CDR2 LQKENI. V gave up 0 bases and J gave up 0 bases, with 8 bases separating them. The CDR3 runs to 15 residues. The CDR3 nucleotides read TGTGCCAGCTCACCACCATCAGTAATGAACACTGAAGCTTTCTTT. It translates to CASSPPSVMNTEAFF.

The chain couples TRBV3-1 (or the pseudogene TRBV3-2) to TRBJ2-1; D perhaps matches TRBD2 (6 bases). There are 17 residues in the CDR3. Trimming removed 4 bases at V and 0 bases at J, with 16 bases between. CDR1 LGHDT and CDR2 YNNKEL come from the germline V gene (reference sequence). This CDR3 is CASSPKTRGPSYNEQFF. CDR3 sequence (DNA): TGTGCCAGCAGCCCAAAGACTAGAGGTCCCTCCTACAATGAGCAGTTCTTC.

The V and J genes are TRBV6-5 and TRBJ2-1; D not certain. CDR1 and CDR2 from the germline V gene are MNHEY and SVGAGI. V shed 10 bases and J shed 6 bases, with 16 bases lying between them. There are 13 residues in the CDR3. CDR3 DNA sequence: TGTGCCACCTACTGGTATCTTGTCAATGAGCAGTTCTTC. This encodes CATYWYLVNEQFF.

This sequence joins TRBV6-6 and TRBJ1-5; no reliable D call. The CDR3 sequence is 13 residues long. Germline CDR1 MNHNY, CDR2 SVGAGI (reference sequence). Trimming pared 7 bases from V and 6 bases from J, leaving 13 bases between. CDR3 amino acids: CASTFTEAQPQHF. CDR3 DNA sequence: TGTGCCAGCACCTTTACCGAGGCTCAGCCCCAGCATTTT.

V is TRBV24-1 and J is TRBJ2-1, with D possibly matching TRBD1 (5 bases). Germline V gene sequence: CDR1 KGHDR, CDR2 SFDVKD. The CDR3 spans 16 residues. V lost 3 bases to trimming and J lost 2 bases, with 13 bases between them. CDR3 sequence: CATSDPNTGTYNEQFF. Written as DNA, the CDR3 is TGTGCCACCAGTGATCCGAATACAGGAACCTACAATGAGCAGTTCTTC.

The chain is built from TRBV6-5 and TRBJ2-1; the match to TRBD2 covers 10 bases. The CDR3 is 15 residues long. Germline trimming cut 7 bases from V and 2 bases from J; bases unmatched to any gene: 5. Germline V gene data show CDR1 as MNHEY and CDR2 as SVGAGI. CDR3 nucleotides: TGTGCCAGCATGAGACTAGCGGGCGCCTACAATGAGCAGTTCTTC. This codes for CASMRLAGAYNEQFF.

This sequence joins TRBV14 and TRBJ1-1; D possibly corresponds to TRBD1 (5 bases). Germline lookup yields CDR1 SGHDN and CDR2 FVKESK. The CDR3 covers 13 residues. Trimming pared 5 bases from V and 1 base from J, leaving 8 bases between. CDR3 sequence (DNA): TGTGCCAGCAGCTACACAGGGAACACTGAAGCTTTCTTT. This encodes CASSYTGNTEAFF.

This chain connects TRBV5-1 to TRBJ2-1; the match to TRBD2 covers 10 bases. With V trimmed by 0 bases and J by 12 bases, 6 bases remained unmatched. The CDR3 is made up of 14 amino acids. CDR1 is SGHRS and CDR2 is YFSETQ in the germline V gene. CDR3 DNA: TGCGCCAGCAGCTTGGGTCCTAGCGGGAGCCGGCAGTTCTTC. Its protein is CASSLGPSGSRQFF.

This chain connects TRBV25-1 to TRBJ1-6, with D possibly matching TRBD1 (5 bases). V dropped 1 base and J dropped 9 bases, with 19 bases sitting between them. The CDR3 contains 17 residues. CDR1 and CDR2 (germline): MGHDK, SYGVNS. Here the CDR3 DNA reads TGTGCCAGCAGTGAATCTGTAGGGGTCCGCCGGAGTTCACCCCTCCACTTT. It yields the protein CASSESVGVRRSSPLHF. Using reference TRBV25-1 and TRBJ1-6 for the parts outside the CDR3, the full variable domain is EADIYQTPRYLVIGTGKKITLECSQTMGHDKMYWYQQDPGMELHLIHYSYGVNSTEKGDLSSESTVSRIRTEHFPLTLESARPSHTSQYLCASSESVGVRRSSPLHFGNGTRLTVT.

The gene calls are TRBV18 and TRBJ1-4; no clear D. Trimming left V 3 bases short and J 2 bases short, with 10 bases between. Germline CDR1 KGHSH, CDR2 LQKENI. The CDR3 consists of 15 residues. The CDR3 loop reads CASSPPGITNEKLFF. The CDR3 nucleotides are TGTGCCAGCTCACCCCCGGGAATCACTAATGAAAAACTGTTTTTT.

The chain employs TRBV10-3 and TRBJ1-2; TRBD1 matches 7 bases. CDR1 and CDR2 from the germline V gene are ENHRY and SYGVKD. The CDR3 runs to 19 residues. V trimming: 3 bases; J trimming: 6 bases; junction bases outside the gene matches: 22. This chain's CDR3 is CAISDPAGGTAKGGDGYTF. The DNA for the CDR3 is TGTGCCATCAGTGACCCAGCGGGAGGGACAGCGAAGGGTGGGGATGGCTACACCTTC.

CDR3 sequence (DNA): TGTGCCTGGAGTATCGGGGTTAGGACTGAAGCTTTCTTT. It is translated as CAWSIGVRTEAFF. The V call is TRBV30, the J call TRBJ1-1; D unresolved. This CDR3 comprises 13 residues. Germline-derived CDR1 and CDR2 are GTSNPN and SVGIG (reference sequence). The ends were cut back, 2 bases at V and 5 bases at J, with 12 bases in the middle.

This clone occurred once. This rearrangement joins TRBV28 to TRBJ1-5; D may be TRBD1 (6 bases). The CDR3 is 15 amino acids. Trimming cost V 5 bases and J 0 bases, with 11 bases left between them. Looked up from germline, CDR1 is MDHEN and CDR2 is SYDVKM. This CDR3 reads CASSTGHSSNQPQHF. The CDR3 coding sequence is TGTGCCAGCAGTACGGGACACAGTAGCAATCAGCCCCAGCATTTT.

The chain employs TRBV7-3 and TRBJ2-3; D may be TRBD2 (5 bases). The germline V gene has CDR1 SGHTA and CDR2 FQGTGA. This CDR3 has 15 amino acids. Deletions cut 2 bases from V and 1 base from J, with 10 bases between. CDR3 sequence reads: CASSLGGTRTDTQYF. The DNA of the CDR3 is TGTGCCAGCAGCTTAGGAGGAACCCGCACAGATACGCAGTATTTT.

The genes are TRBV7-2 and TRBJ2-1; 8 nucleotides agree with TRBD2. The CDR3 extends over 16 amino acids. Losses at the gene ends were 6 bases for V and 2 bases for J; bases not matched to a gene: 9. CDR1 is SGHTA and CDR2 is FQGNSA in the germline V gene. The CDR3 sequence: CASRFTGGAAYNEQFF. CDR3 in DNA: TGTGCCAGCAGGTTCACGGGGGGGGCCGCCTACAATGAGCAGTTCTTC.

This clone was counted between two and nine times. The chain uses TRBV10-3 and TRBJ1-2, with TRBD1 matching over 9 bases. The CDR3 runs 15 residues. Germline assignment: CDR1 ENHRY and CDR2 SYGVKD. After removal of 3 bases from V and 6 bases from J, the junction contained 8 bases not matched to a gene. DNA of the CDR3: TGTGCCATCAGTGAAGCGGACAGGGGATTGGATGGCTACACCTTC. Its protein product is CAISEADRGLDGYTF.

This clone was seen a single time. This chain joins TRBV23-1 and TRBJ1-2; 9 bases line up with TRBD1. TRBV23-1 is recorded as an ORF, its role being uncertain. The CDR3 covers 17 residues. The junction had 13 bases not matched to a gene; V was cut back by 4 bases and J by 4 bases. DNA of the CDR3: TGCGCCAGCAGTCTTAACCCCGGAGGGACAGGGATCTATGGCTACACCTTC. This gives the protein CASSLNPGGTGIYGYTF.